The sequence of this T cell receptor beta chain was determined in a study of blood T cell repertoires in COVID-19 (TCRdb year 2020). Describing the broader study: Samples from collaborators originated in the United States, Italy and Spain and spanned both the acute and convalescent phases of COVID-19. The prospective study material was composed of cDNA or gDNA derived from T cells, B-cell-depleted T cells, or PBMCs. Subjects who had been exposed to COVID-19, were actively infected with it, or had recovered from it provided the deeply sampled blood TCRbeta repertoires that made up the dataset. The repertoires were released in a freely available public database intended as a resource for research on the immune response to SARS-CoV-2. The samples were drawn from two sources: the first 160 participants of the ongoing ImmuneRACE study, and approximately 1,300 subjects contributed by 6 global collaborators. Nearly every sample came with metadata listing a de-identified subject ID, COVID-19 status, age in years and sex. Where available, HLA class I and class II types were taken from metadata supplied by the sample provider and were not determined by assay-based typing.

Via the germline V gene (reference sequence), CDR1 is GTSNPN and CDR2 SVGIG. Spanning cysteine to phenylalanine, the CDR3 consists of 15 amino acids. Solely the CDR3 DNA is kept, with 45 bases framed from the first base. V and J are trimmed by 5 bases and 2 bases, and the gene matches miss 10 bases of the junction. TCRbeta CDR3 regions were amplified from genomic DNA by means of the immunoSEQ Assay, a bias-controlled multiplex PCR. In the source study's methods: Nucleated cell counts per sample were estimated from amplification of reference gene primers within the assay. Sequence reads were collapsed and filtered to measure the absolute abundance of every unique TCRbeta CDR3 rearrangement. For each sample, productive Simpson clonality was calculated by taking the square root of Simpson's diversity index across productive rearrangements. TCRdb mirrors the immuneACCESS table, restricted to in-frame sequences. Some clones are absent from its copies; in checked studies, under half trace to an unresolved V gene, and the reason for the others is unknown. V and J calls and clone size come straight from that table; D and trimming were deduced from the DNA. This sample lists roughly 170,000 clones; less than 85% were detected once. Roughly 8% of the sample comes from the top ten.

Broader findings and caveats from the paper: How much clinical and demographic metadata was included differed by source and by participant, and the metadata was provided uncurated.

One collaborating source in Seattle enrolled patients during active infection and followed them longitudinally through the course of disease. Each collaborating institution followed its own protocols to collect whole blood in K2EDTA tubes. Collaborator samples were shipped for TCRbeta analysis as frozen whole blood, isolated PBMCs, or DNA extracted from either sample type. As regards this clone: What this receptor recognizes is not known. Base qualities are not provided; no much larger clone lies one nucleotide away.

The receptor was isolated from a woman aged 55-75 years with COVID-19, enrolled during active disease. Sequenced input: peripheral blood. The chain is encoded by TRBV30 joined to TRBJ2-7; TRBD1 agrees with 9 junctional bases. The base sequence is TGTGCCTGGGGGGGCTGGGACAGGGCCACCTACGAGCAGTACTTC. The resulting protein is CAWGGWDRATYEQYF.